A selection of T cell receptor beta chains follows, all from one sample in a study of PD-1 blockade in classical Hodgkin lymphoma. Profiling relied on immunoSEQ multiplex PCR, and the TCRdb table lists in-frame clones only, not all of them. The sample holds 25,000 to 35,000 clones, approximately 85% seen once. Source: CD4+ T cells from blood, taken before the fourth cycle of nivolumab. These receptors were obtained from a human donor with classical Hodgkin lymphoma. CDR3s include the opening cysteine and the closing phenylalanine or tryptophan. The order of the fields is V gene, clone size, J gene, D gene, CDR3 protein, CDR3 DNA. The D gene is left open where the match is weak. The size of a clone is reported for some rows only, either as once, few or many, or as a class for expanded clones.

v_gene: TRBV6-5; abundance: .; j_gene: TRBJ2-4; d_gene: TRBD2; CDR3aa: CASSYAGGAKNIQYF; CDR3nt: TGTGCCAGCAGTTACGCGGGGGGAGCCAAAAACATTCAGTACTTC
v_gene: TRBV28; abundance: .; j_gene: TRBJ2-2; d_gene: .; CDR3aa: CASSGEGAGTGELFF; CDR3nt: TGTGCCAGCAGTGGGGAGGGGGCCGGCACCGGGGAGCTGTTTTTT
v_gene: TRBV10-2; abundance: .; j_gene: TRBJ2-4; d_gene: TRBD1; CDR3aa: CASRDRTTNIQYF; CDR3nt: TGCGCCAGCCGGGACAGGACCACAAACATTCAGTACTTC
v_gene: TRBV11-3; abundance: .; j_gene: TRBJ2-1; d_gene: TRBD1; CDR3aa: CASSFETGGQFF; CDR3nt: TGTGCCAGCAGCTTCGAAACAGGGGGGCAGTTCTTC
v_gene: TRBV27; abundance: few; j_gene: TRBJ1-2; d_gene: .; CDR3aa: CASSFLDRNGYTF; CDR3nt: TGTGCCAGCAGTTTTCTAGACAGAAATGGCTACACCTTC
v_gene: TRBV10-3; abundance: few; j_gene: TRBJ1-2; d_gene: .; CDR3aa: CAISESEKANYGYTF; CDR3nt: TGTGCCATCAGTGAGTCTGAAAAAGCTAACTATGGCTACACCTTC
v_gene: TRBV5-4; abundance: .; j_gene: TRBJ1-1; d_gene: .; CDR3aa: CASSPGVNTEAFF; CDR3nt: TGTGCCAGCAGCCCCGGCGTGAACACTGAAGCTTTCTTT
v_gene: TRBV5-1; abundance: .; j_gene: TRBJ2-7; d_gene: .; CDR3aa: CASSLHTSYEQYF; CDR3nt: TGCGCCAGCAGCTTACACACATCCTACGAGCAGTACTTC
v_gene: TRBV27; abundance: .; j_gene: TRBJ2-7; d_gene: .; CDR3aa: CASSLEMGRGYEQYF; CDR3nt: TGTGCCAGCAGTTTAGAGATGGGGCGCGGCTACGAGCAGTACTTC
v_gene: TRBV6-1; abundance: .; j_gene: TRBJ1-6; d_gene: .; CDR3aa: CASSGTVKTSPLHF; CDR3nt: TGTGCCAGCAGCGGGACGGTGAAAACATCACCCCTCCACTTT
v_gene: TRBV5-1; abundance: .; j_gene: TRBJ2-5; d_gene: .; CDR3aa: CASSSQETQYF; CDR3nt: TGCGCCAGCAGCTCGCAAGAGACCCAGTACTTC
v_gene: TRBV27; abundance: few; j_gene: TRBJ1-2; d_gene: TRBD1; CDR3aa: CASSWTGGYGYTF; CDR3nt: TGTGCCAGCAGTTGGACAGGGGGCTATGGCTACACCTTC